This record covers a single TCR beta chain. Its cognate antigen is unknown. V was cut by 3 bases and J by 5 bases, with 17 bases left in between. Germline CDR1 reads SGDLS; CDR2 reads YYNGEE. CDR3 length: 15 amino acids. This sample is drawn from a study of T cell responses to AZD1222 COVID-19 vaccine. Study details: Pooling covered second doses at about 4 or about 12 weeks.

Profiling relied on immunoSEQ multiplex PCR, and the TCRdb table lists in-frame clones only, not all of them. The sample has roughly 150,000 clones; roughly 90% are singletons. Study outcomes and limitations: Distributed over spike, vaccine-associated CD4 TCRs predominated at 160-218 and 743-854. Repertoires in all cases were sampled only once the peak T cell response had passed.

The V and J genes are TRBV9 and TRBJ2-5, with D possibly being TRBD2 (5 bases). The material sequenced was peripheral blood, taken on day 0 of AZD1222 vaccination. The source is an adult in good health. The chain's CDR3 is CASSAGSNMRETQYF. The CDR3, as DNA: TGTGCCAGCAGCGCGGGATCCAATATGAGGGAGACCCAGTACTTC.